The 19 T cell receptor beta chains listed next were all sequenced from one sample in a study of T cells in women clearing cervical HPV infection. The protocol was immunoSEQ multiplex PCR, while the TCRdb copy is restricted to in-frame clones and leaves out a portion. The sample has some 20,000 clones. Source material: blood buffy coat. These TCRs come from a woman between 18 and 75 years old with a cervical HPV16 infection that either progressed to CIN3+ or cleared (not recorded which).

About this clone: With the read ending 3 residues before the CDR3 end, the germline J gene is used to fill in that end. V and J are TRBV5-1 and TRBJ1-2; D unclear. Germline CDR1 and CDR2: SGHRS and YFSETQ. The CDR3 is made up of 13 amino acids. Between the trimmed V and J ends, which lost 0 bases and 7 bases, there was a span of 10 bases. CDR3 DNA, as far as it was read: TGCGCCAGCAGCTTGGGAGAGCCCGGTGGC. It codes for CASSLGEPGG. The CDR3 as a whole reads CASSLGEPGGYTF.

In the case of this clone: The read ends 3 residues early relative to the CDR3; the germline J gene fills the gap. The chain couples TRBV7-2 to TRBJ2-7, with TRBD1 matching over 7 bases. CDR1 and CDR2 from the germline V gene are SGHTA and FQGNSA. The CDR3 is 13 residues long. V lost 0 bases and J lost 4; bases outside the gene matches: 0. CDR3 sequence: CASSLADRYEQYF. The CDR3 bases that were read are TGTGCCAGCAGCTTAGCGGACAGGTACGAG.

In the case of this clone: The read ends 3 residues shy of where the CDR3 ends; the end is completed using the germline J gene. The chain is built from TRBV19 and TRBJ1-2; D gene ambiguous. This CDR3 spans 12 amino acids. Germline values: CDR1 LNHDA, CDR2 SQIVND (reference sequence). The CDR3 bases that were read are TGTGCCAGTAGTGGAGGGTTGAATGAC. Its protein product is CASSGGLND. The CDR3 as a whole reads CASSGGLNDYTF.

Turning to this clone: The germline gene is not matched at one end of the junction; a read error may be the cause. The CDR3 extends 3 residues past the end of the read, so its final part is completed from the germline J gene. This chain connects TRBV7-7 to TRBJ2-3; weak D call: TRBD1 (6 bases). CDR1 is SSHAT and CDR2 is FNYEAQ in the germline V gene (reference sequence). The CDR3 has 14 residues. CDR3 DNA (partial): TGTGCTAGCAGCGGTGTTCAGGGGAAGGAGACG. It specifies CASSGVQGKET. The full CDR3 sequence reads CASSGVQGKETQYF.

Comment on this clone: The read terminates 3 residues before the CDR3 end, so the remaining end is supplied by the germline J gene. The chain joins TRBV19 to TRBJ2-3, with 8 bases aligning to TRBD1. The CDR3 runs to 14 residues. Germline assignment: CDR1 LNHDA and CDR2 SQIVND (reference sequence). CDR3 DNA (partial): TGTGCCAGTAGTGAACAGGGGGGCAATCAGCCG. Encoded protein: CASSEQGGNQP. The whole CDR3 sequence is CASSEQGGNQPQYF.

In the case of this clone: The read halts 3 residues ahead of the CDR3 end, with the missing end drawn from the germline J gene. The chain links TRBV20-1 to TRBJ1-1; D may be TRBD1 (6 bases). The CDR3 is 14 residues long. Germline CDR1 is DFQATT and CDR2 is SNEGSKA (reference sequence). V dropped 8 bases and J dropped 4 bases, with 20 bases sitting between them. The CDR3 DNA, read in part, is TGCAGTCATTGGGCCTCCGGGGGGGCCACTGAA. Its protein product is CSHWASGGATE. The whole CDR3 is CSHWASGGATEAFF.

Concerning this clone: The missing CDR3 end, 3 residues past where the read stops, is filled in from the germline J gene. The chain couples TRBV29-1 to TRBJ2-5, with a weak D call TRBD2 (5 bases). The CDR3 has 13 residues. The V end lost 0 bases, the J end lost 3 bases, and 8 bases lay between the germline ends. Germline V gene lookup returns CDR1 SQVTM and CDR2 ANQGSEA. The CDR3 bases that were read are TGCAGCGTTGAAGATACCGGGGAAGAGACC. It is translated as CSVEDTGEET. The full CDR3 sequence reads CSVEDTGEETQYF.

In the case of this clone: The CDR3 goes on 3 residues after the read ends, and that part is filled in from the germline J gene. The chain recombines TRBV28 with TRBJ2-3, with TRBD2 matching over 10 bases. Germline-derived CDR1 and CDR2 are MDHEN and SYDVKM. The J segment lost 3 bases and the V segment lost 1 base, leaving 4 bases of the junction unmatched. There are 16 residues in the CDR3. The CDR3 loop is CASSLSGLASTDTQYF. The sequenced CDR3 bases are TGTGCCAGCAGTTTATCGGGACTAGCGAGTACAGATACG.

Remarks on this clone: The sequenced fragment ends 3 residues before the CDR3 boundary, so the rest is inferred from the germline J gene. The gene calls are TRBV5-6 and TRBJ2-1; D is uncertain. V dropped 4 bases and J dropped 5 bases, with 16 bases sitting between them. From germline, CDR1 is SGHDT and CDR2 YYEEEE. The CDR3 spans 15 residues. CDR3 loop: CASSASRLVHNEQFF. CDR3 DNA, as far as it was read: TGTGCCAGCAGCGCCTCAAGGCTAGTCCACAATGAG. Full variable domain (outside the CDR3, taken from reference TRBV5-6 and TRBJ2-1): DAGVTQSPTHLIKTRGQQVTLRCSPKSGHDTVSWYQQALGQGPQFIFQYYEEEERQRGNFPDRFSGHQFPNYSSELNVNALLLGDSALYLCASSASRLVHNEQFFGPGTRLTVL.

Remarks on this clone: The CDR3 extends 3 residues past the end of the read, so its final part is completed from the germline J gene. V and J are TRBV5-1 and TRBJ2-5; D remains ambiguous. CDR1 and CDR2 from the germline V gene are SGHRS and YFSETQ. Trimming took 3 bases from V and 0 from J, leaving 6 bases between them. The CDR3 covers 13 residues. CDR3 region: CASSSTYQETQYF. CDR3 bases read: TGCGCCAGCAGCTCTACGTACCAAGAGACC.

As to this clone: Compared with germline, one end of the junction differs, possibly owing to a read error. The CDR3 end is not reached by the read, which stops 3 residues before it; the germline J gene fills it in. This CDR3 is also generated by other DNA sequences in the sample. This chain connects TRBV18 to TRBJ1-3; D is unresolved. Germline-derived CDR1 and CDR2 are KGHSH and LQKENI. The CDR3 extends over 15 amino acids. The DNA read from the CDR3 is TGTGCCAGCTCACCACCCCCACGGGGAAGAAACACA. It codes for CASSPPPRGRNT. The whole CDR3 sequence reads CASSPPPRGRNTIYF.

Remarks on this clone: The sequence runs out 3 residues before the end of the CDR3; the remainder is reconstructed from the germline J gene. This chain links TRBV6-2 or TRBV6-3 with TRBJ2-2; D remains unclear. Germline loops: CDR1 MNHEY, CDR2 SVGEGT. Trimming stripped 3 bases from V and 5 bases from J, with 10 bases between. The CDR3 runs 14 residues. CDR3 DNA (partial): TGTGCCAGCAGTTATGAACAAATTACCGGGGAG. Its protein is CASSYEQITGE. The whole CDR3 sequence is CASSYEQITGELFF.

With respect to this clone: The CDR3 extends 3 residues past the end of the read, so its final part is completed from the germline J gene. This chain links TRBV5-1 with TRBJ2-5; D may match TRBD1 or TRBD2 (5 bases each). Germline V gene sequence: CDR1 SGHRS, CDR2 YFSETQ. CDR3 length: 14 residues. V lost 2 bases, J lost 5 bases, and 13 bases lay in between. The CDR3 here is CASSLFQGAETQYF. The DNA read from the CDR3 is TGCGCCAGCAGCTTATTTCAGGGAGCGGAGACC.

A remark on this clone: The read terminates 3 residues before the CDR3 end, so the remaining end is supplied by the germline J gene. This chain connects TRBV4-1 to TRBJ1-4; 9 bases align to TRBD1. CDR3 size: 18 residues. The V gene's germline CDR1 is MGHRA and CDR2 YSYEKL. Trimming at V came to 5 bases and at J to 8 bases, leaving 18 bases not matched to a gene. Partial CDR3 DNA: TGCGCCAGCAGCGATAACTGGACAGGGGTGTCAAAGGAAGAAAAA. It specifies CASSDNWTGVSKEEK. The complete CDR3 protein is CASSDNWTGVSKEEKLFF.

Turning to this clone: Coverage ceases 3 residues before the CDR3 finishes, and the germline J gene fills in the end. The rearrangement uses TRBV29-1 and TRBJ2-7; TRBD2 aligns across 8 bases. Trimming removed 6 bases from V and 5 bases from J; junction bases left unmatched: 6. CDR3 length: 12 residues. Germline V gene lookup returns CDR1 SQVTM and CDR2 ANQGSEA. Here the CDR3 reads CSVERELDEQYF. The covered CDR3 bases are TGCAGCGTGGAGCGGGAGCTCGACGAG.

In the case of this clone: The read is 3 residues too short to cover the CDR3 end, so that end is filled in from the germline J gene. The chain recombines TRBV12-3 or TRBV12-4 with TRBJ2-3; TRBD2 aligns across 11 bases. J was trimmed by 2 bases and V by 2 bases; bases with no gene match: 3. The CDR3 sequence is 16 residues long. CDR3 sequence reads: CASSLSTSGTTDTQYF. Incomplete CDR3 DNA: TGTGCCAGCAGTTTATCGACTAGCGGGACCACAGATACG.

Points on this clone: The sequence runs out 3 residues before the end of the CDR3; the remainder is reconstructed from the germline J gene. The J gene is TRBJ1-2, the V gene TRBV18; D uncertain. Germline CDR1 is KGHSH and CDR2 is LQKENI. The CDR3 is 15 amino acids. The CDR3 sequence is CASSPALAPGDDYTF. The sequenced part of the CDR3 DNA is TGTGCCAGCTCACCAGCACTAGCGCCTGGGGATGAC.

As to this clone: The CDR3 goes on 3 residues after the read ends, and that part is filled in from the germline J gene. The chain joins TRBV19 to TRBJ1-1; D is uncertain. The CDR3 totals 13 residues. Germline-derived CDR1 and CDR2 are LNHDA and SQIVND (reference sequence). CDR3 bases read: TGTGCCAGTAGTATGGCGGGGTACGAGACA. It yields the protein CASSMAGYET. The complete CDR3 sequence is CASSMAGYETAFF.

The CDR3 loop is CASSPPTYFEQYF. Incomplete CDR3 DNA: TGTGCCAGCAGCCCCCCCACCTACTTCGAG. The chain uses TRBV11-2 and TRBJ2-7; D gene uncertain. The read gets to within 3 residues of the CDR3 end, and the germline J gene fills in the rest. CDR1 and CDR2 (germline): SGHAT, FQNNGV. V shed 5 bases and J shed 6 bases, with 14 bases lying between them. CDR3 length: 13 residues.